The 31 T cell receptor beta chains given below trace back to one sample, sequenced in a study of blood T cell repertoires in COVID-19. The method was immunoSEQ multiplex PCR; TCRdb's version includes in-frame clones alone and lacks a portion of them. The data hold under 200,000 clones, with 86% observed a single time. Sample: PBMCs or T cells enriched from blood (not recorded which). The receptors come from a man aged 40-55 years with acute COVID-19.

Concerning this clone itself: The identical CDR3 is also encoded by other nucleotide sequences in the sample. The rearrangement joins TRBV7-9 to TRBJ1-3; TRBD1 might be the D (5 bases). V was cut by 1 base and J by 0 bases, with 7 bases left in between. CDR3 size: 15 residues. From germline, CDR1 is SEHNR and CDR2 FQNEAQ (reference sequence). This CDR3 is CASSLGQNSGNTIYF. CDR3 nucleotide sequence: TGTGCCAGCAGCTTAGGACAGAACTCTGGAAACACCATATATTTT.

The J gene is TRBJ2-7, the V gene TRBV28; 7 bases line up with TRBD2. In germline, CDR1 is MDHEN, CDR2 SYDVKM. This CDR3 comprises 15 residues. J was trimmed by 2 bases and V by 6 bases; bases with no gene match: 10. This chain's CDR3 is CASRSSGVGTYEQYF. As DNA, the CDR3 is TGTGCCAGCAGGAGCAGCGGGGTAGGGACCTACGAGCAGTACTTC.

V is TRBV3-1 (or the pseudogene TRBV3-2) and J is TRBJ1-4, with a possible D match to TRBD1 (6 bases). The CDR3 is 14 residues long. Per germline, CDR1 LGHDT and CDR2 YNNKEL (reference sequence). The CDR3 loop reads CASGGTTINEKLFF. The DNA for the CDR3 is TGTGCTTCGGGGGGGACAACGATTAATGAAAAACTGTTTTTT.

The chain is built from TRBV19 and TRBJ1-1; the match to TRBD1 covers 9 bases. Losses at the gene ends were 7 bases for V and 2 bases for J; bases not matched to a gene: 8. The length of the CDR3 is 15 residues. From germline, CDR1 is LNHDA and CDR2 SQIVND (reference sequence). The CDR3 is CASKGQGWGNTEAFF. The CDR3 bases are TGTGCCAGTAAGGGACAGGGATGGGGCAACACTGAAGCTTTCTTT.

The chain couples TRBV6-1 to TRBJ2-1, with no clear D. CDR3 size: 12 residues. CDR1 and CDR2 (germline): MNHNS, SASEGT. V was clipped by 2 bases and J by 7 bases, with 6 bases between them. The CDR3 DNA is TGTGCCAGCAGTGAACTGAGGAATGAGCAGTTCTTC. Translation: CASSELRNEQFF.

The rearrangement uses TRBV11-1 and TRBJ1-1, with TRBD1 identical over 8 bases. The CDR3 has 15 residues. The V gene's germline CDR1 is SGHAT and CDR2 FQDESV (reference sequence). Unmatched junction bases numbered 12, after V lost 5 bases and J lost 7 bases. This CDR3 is CASSQGTGLTLEAFF. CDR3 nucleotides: TGTGCCAGCAGCCAGGGGACAGGCTTAACACTTGAAGCTTTCTTT. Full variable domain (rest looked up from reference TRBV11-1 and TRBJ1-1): EAEVAQSPRYKITEKSQAVAFWCDPISGHATLYWYRQILGQGPELLVQFQDESVVDDSQLPKDRFSAERLKGVDSTLKIQPAELGDSAMYLCASSQGTGLTLEAFFGQGTRLTVV.

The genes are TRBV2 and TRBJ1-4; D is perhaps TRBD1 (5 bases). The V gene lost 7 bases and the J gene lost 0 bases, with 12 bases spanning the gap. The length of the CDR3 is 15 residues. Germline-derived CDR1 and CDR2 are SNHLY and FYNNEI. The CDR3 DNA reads TGTGCCAGCATGGGGGGGGAAGCAACTAATGAAAAACTGTTTTTT. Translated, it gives CASMGGEATNEKLFF.

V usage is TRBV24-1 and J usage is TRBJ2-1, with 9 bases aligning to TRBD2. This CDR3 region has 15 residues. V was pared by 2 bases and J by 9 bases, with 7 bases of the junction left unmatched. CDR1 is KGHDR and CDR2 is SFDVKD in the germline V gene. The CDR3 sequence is CATSDSAGGPFEQFF. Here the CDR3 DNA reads TGTGCCACCAGTGATTCGGCGGGAGGGCCATTTGAGCAGTTCTTC.

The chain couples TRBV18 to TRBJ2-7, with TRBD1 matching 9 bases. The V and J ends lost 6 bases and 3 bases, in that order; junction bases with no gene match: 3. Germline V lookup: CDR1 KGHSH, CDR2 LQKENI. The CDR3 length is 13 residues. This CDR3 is CASSRGQGYEQYF. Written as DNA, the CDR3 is TGTGCCAGCTCCCGGGGACAGGGCTACGAGCAGTACTTC.

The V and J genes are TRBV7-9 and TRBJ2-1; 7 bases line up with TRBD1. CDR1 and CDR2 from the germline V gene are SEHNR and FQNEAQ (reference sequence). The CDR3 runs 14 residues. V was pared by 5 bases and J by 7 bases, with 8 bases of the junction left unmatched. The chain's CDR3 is CASSLPDRVNEQFF. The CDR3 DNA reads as TGTGCCAGCAGCCTGCCCGACAGGGTGAATGAGCAGTTCTTC.

The CDR3 protein is CASSELGLAGMSYTQYF. DNA of the CDR3: TGTGCCAGCAGTGAGCTGGGACTAGCGGGAATGAGTTATACGCAGTATTTT. This chain uses TRBV2 with TRBJ2-3; 13 bases map to TRBD2. Germline V gene data show CDR1 as SNHLY and CDR2 as FYNNEI. The junction had 10 bases not matched to a gene; V was cut back by 3 bases and J by 7 bases. The CDR3 is 17 amino acids.

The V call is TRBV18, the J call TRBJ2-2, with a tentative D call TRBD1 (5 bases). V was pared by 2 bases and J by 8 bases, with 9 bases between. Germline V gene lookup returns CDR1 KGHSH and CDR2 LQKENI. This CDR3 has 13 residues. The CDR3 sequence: CASSPGATGELFF. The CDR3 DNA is TGTGCCAGCTCACCAGGGGCAACAGGGGAGCTGTTTTTT.

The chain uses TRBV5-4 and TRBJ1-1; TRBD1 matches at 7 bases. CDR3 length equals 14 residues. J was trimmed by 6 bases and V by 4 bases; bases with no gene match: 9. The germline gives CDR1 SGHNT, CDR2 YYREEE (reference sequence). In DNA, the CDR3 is TGTGCCAGCAGCCCCTTACAGGGGTTCGCTGAAGCTTTCTTT. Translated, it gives CASSPLQGFAEAFF.

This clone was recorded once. The CDR3 DNA sequence: TGTGCCAGCAGCAGGTTCCAAAACACTGAAGCTTTCTTT. It yields the protein CASSRFQNTEAFF. The J gene is TRBJ1-1, the V gene TRBV6-5, with D uncertain. The V gene's germline CDR1 is MNHEY and CDR2 SVGAGI. V was pared by 6 bases and J by 2 bases, with 10 bases between. There are 13 residues in the CDR3.

DNA of the CDR3: TGTGCCAGCAGCTGGGAAACAGGGGTAAAGAGTGAAGCTTTCTTT. This translates into CASSWETGVKSEAFF. The chain recombines TRBV7-9 with TRBJ1-1, with 7 bases aligning to TRBD1. The junction had 12 bases not matched to a gene; V was cut back by 4 bases and J by 7 bases. Looked up from germline, CDR1 is SEHNR and CDR2 is FQNEAQ (reference sequence). The CDR3 totals 15 residues.

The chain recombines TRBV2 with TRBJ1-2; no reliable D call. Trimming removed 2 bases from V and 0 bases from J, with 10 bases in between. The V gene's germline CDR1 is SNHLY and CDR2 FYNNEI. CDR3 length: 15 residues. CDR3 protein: CASSERTEANYGYTF. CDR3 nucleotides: TGTGCCAGCAGTGAAAGGACTGAGGCTAACTATGGCTACACCTTC.

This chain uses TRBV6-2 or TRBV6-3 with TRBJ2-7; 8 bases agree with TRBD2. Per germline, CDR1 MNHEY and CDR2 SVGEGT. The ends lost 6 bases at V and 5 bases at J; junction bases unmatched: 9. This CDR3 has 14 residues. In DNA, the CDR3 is TGTGCCAGCAGCCCGCAGCGGGAGTTGAACGAGCAGTACTTC. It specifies CASSPQRELNEQYF.

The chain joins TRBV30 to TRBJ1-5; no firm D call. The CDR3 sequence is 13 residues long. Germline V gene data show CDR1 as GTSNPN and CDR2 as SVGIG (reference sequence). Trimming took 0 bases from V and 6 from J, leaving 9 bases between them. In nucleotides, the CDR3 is TGTGCCTGGAGTGTACGGGTTACTCAGCCCCAGCATTTT. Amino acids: CAWSVRVTQPQHF.

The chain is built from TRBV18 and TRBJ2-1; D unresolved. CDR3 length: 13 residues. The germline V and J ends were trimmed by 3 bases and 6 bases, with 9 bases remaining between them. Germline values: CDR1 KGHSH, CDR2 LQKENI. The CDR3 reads CASSPVLLNEQFF. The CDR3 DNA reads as TGTGCCAGCTCACCCGTACTTCTCAATGAGCAGTTCTTC.

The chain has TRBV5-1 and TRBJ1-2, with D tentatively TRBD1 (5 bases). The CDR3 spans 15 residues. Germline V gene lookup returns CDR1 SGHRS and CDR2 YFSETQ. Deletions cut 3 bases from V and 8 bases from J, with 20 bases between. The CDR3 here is CASSSLNAGKGGYTF. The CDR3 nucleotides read TGCGCCAGCAGCTCCCTAAACGCAGGGAAGGGAGGCTACACCTTC. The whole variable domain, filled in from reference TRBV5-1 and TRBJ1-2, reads KAGVTQTPRYLIKTRGQQVTLSCSPISGHRSVSWYQQTPGQGLQFLFEYFSETQRNKGNFPGRFSGRQFSNSRSEMNVSTLELGDSALYLCASSSLNAGKGGYTFGSGTRLTVV.

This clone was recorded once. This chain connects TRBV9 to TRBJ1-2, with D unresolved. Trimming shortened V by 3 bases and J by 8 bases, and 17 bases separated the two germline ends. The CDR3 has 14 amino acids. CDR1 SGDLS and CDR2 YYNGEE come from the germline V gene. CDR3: CASSARAEAGGYTF. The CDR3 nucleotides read TGTGCCAGCAGCGCTCGGGCGGAGGCGGGAGGCTACACCTTC.

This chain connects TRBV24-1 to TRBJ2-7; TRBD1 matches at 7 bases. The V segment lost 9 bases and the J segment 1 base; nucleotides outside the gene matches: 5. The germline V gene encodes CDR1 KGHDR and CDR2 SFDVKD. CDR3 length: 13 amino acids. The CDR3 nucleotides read TGTGCCACCCAGGGGGAGTTGTCCTACGAGCAGTACTTC. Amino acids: CATQGELSYEQYF.

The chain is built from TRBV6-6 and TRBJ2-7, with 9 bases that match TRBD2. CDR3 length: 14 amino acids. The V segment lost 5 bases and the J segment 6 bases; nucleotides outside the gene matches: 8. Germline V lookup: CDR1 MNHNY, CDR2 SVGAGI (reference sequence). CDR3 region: CASSQVAGVGEQYF. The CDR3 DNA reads TGTGCCAGCAGTCAAGTAGCGGGAGTAGGCGAGCAGTACTTC.

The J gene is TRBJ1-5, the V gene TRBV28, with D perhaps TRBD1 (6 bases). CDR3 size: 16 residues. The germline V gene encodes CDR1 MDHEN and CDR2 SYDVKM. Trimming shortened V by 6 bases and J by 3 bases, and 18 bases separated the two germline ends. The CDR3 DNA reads TGTGCCAGCAGCCTGCGAGGGGGGGGGTACAATCAGCCCCAGCATTTT. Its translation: CASSLRGGGYNQPQHF.

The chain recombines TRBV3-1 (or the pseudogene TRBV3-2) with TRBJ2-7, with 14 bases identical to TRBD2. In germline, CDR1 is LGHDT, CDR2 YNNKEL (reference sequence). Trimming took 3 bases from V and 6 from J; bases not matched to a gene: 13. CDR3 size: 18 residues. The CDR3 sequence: CASSHLPRLAGGQGEQYF. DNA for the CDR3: TGTGCCAGCAGCCATCTCCCTCGACTAGCGGGAGGGCAAGGCGAGCAGTACTTC.

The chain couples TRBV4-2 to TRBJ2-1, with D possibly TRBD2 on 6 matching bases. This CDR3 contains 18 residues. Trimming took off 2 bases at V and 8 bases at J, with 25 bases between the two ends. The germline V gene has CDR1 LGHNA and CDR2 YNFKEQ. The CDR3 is CASSQISTGEQFVDEQFF. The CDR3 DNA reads TGTGCCAGCAGCCAAATCTCTACGGGAGAACAGTTTGTAGATGAGCAGTTCTTC.

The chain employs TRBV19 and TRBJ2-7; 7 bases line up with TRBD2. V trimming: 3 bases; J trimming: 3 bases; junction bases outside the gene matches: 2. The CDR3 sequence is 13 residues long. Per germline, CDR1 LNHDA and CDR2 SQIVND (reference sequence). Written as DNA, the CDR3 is TGTGCCAGTAGTATTGCTAGCGGCTACGAGCAGTACTTC. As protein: CASSIASGYEQYF.

The CDR3 spells CAWRWAAGNTIYF. The CDR3 DNA follows: TGTGCCTGGAGGTGGGCAGCAGGAAACACCATATATTTT. The rearrangement links TRBV30 to TRBJ1-3; D is ambiguous. The germline CDR1 and CDR2 sequences are GTSNPN and SVGIG (reference sequence). The V gene lost 3 bases and the J gene lost 4 bases, with 10 bases spanning the gap. The CDR3 length is 13 residues.

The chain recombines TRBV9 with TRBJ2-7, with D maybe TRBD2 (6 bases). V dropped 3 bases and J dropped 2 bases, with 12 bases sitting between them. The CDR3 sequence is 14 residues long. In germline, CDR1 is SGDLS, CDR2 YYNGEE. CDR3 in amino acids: CASSAGGITYEQYF. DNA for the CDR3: TGTGCCAGCAGCGCCGGCGGGATCACCTACGAGCAGTACTTC.

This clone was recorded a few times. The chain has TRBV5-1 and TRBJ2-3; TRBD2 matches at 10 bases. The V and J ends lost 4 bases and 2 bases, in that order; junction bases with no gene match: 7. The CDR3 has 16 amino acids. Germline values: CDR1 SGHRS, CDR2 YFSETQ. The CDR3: CASSLLAGVLTDTQYF. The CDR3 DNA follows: TGCGCCAGCAGCCTCCTAGCGGGAGTCCTCACAGATACGCAGTATTTT.

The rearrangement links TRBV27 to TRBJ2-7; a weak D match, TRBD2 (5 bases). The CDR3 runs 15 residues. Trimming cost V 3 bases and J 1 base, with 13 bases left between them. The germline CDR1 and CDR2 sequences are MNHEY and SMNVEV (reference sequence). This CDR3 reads CASSLYRGLSYEQYF. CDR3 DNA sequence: TGTGCCAGCAGTTTGTATCGGGGATTATCCTACGAGCAGTACTTC.